This is a list of T cell receptor beta chains from one sample in a study of blood T cell repertoires in COVID-19. Some clones are missing from TCRdb's copy, which holds only in-frame ones; the method was immunoSEQ multiplex PCR. The profile shows 240,000 or so clones, approximately 80% of them singletons. The sequenced material came from peripheral blood. Receptor source: a woman aged 18-29 years with acute or convalescent COVID-19. CDR3s include the opening cysteine and the closing phenylalanine or tryptophan. The order of the fields is J gene, V gene, clone size, D gene, CDR3 protein, CDR3 DNA. A D gene is named only where the DNA matches it firmly. Clone sizes are given selectively: once, few, many, or a class where the clone is expanded.

J: TRBJ1-1
V: TRBV6-5
size: once
D: NA
CDR3: CASSYSAGLNTEAFF
DNA: TGTGCCAGCAGTTACTCCGCAGGGCTGAACACTGAAGCTTTCTTT

J: TRBJ1-1
V: TRBV12-3/TRBV12-4
size: NA
D: TRBD1
CDR3: CASRTGTAEAFF
DNA: TGTGCCAGCAGGACAGGGACCGCTGAAGCTTTCTTT

J: TRBJ2-7
V: TRBV7-2
size: NA
D: NA
CDR3: CASSLESAYIHEQYF
DNA: TGTGCCAGCAGCTTAGAGTCCGCCTATATCCACGAGCAGTACTTC

J: TRBJ2-4
V: TRBV19
size: NA
D: TRBD2
CDR3: CASSLGGVAKNIQYF
DNA: TGTGCCAGTAGTCTGGGAGGGGTGGCCAAAAACATTCAGTACTTC

J: TRBJ2-5
V: TRBV3-1/TRBV3-2
size: NA
D: NA
CDR3: CASSSGTQETQYF
DNA: TGTGCCAGCAGTTCCGGGACTCAAGAGACCCAGTACTTC

J: TRBJ2-5
V: TRBV7-2
size: NA
D: TRBD2
CDR3: CASSLWGAGGPETQYF
DNA: TGTGCCAGCAGCTTATGGGGAGCGGGAGGGCCAGAGACCCAGTACTTC

J: TRBJ1-2
V: TRBV7-8
size: NA
D: TRBD1
CDR3: CASRKGGGQGDYGYTF
DNA: TGTGCCAGCAGAAAAGGGGGCGGGCAGGGTGACTATGGCTACACCTTC

J: TRBJ2-5
V: TRBV9
size: NA
D: NA
CDR3: CASSVGATDQETQYF
DNA: TGTGCCAGCAGCGTAGGGGCGACGGACCAAGAGACCCAGTACTTC

J: TRBJ2-3
V: TRBV7-3
size: NA
D: TRBD1
CDR3: CASSLGTGVDTQYF
DNA: TGTGCCAGCAGCTTAGGAACAGGGGTGGATACGCAGTATTTT

J: TRBJ2-2
V: TRBV7-8
size: NA
D: TRBD2
CDR3: CASRGGSRNTGELFF
DNA: TGTGCCAGCCGTGGCGGGAGTAGGAACACCGGGGAGCTGTTTTTT

J: TRBJ2-5
V: TRBV19
size: NA
D: TRBD2
CDR3: CASSSSGSRETQYF
DNA: TGTGCCAGTAGTTCTAGCGGGAGTAGAGAGACCCAGTACTTC

J: TRBJ1-1
V: TRBV5-6
size: NA
D: TRBD1
CDR3: CASSLTGESAEAFF
DNA: TGTGCCAGCAGCTTGACAGGGGAGTCCGCTGAAGCTTTCTTT

J: TRBJ2-1
V: TRBV4-3
size: once
D: TRBD2
CDR3: CASSHRLAGEDNEQFF
DNA: TGCGCCAGCAGCCACCGATTAGCGGGAGAGGACAATGAGCAGTTCTTC

J: TRBJ2-1
V: TRBV11-3
size: NA
D: TRBD2
CDR3: CASSPGGLAGARREQFF
DNA: TGTGCCAGCAGCCCCGGGGGACTAGCGGGAGCCCGTCGGGAGCAGTTCTTC

J: TRBJ1-6
V: TRBV10-3
size: once
D: NA
CDR3: CAISESRGGLVSPLHF
DNA: TGTGCCATCAGTGAGTCTCGGGGGGGCCTTGTATCACCCCTCCACTTT

J: TRBJ2-4
V: TRBV6-6
size: NA
D: TRBD1
CDR3: CASSYGTVGIQYF
DNA: TGTGCCAGCAGTTACGGGACAGTAGGCATTCAGTACTTC

J: TRBJ2-2
V: TRBV19
size: NA
D: NA
CDR3: CASSIGQGGISNTGELFF
DNA: TGTGCCAGTAGTATAGGGCAGGGGGGAATTTCGAACACCGGGGAGCTGTTTTTT

J: TRBJ2-7
V: TRBV19
size: NA
D: TRBD2
CDR3: CASSPTTSGRAYEQYF
DNA: TGTGCCAGCTCTCCAACGACTAGCGGGAGGGCCTACGAGCAGTACTTC

J: TRBJ2-1
V: TRBV29-1
size: NA
D: TRBD2
CDR3: CSVEDHSGRSLNEQFF
DNA: TGCAGCGTTGAAGATCACAGCGGGAGGAGCCTCAATGAGCAGTTCTTC

J: TRBJ2-1
V: TRBV30
size: NA
D: TRBD2
CDR3: CAWKTSGRTYNEQFF
DNA: TGTGCCTGGAAGACTAGCGGGAGGACTTACAATGAGCAGTTCTTC

J: TRBJ2-7
V: TRBV4-1
size: NA
D: TRBD1
CDR3: CASSHSGTGPYEQYF
DNA: TGCGCCAGCAGCCACTCCGGGACAGGGCCCTACGAGCAGTACTTC

J: TRBJ2-7
V: TRBV7-2
size: NA
D: NA
CDR3: CASSIARVREQYF
DNA: TGTGCCAGCAGCATCGCCCGTGTACGGGAGCAGTACTTC

J: TRBJ1-2
V: TRBV5-1
size: few
D: NA
CDR3: CASSLAGFVQLRGYTF
DNA: TGCGCCAGCAGCTTGGCCGGTTTTGTCCAGCTCAGGGGCTACACCTTC

J: TRBJ2-7
V: TRBV2
size: NA
D: NA
CDR3: CANSWDTTYEQYF
DNA: TGTGCCAACTCCTGGGACACGACCTACGAGCAGTACTTC

J: TRBJ2-7
V: TRBV3-1/TRBV3-2
size: NA
D: NA
CDR3: CASSPSGHTSYEQYF
DNA: TGTGCCAGCAGCCCTTCTGGGCACACTTCCTACGAGCAGTACTTC

J: TRBJ1-6
V: TRBV27
size: NA
D: TRBD1
CDR3: CASSSPDRANSPLHF
DNA: TGTGCCAGCAGTTCCCCGGACAGGGCCAATTCACCCCTCCACTTT

J: TRBJ2-1
V: TRBV6-2/TRBV6-3
size: NA
D: NA
CDR3: CASSYPGTYNEQFF
DNA: TGTGCCAGCAGTTACCCGGGAACCTACAATGAGCAGTTCTTC

J: TRBJ2-3
V: TRBV7-8
size: NA
D: TRBD2
CDR3: CASSLEGLAGIDTQYF
DNA: TGTGCCAGCAGCTTAGAAGGACTAGCGGGGATAGATACGCAGTATTTT

J: TRBJ2-7
V: TRBV6-5
size: once
D: TRBD2
CDR3: CASSLGLAGDEQYF
DNA: TGTGCCAGCAGTTTGGGACTAGCGGGAGACGAGCAGTACTTC

J: TRBJ2-5
V: TRBV18
size: NA
D: TRBD2
CDR3: CASSPRGTGETQYF
DNA: TGTGCCAGCTCACCGCGGGGGACGGGGGAGACCCAGTACTTC

J: TRBJ1-2
V: TRBV7-2
size: NA
D: NA
CDR3: CASSLGRDSYGYTF
DNA: TGTGCCAGCAGCTTAGGCAGGGATAGCTATGGCTACACCTTC

J: TRBJ1-2
V: TRBV12-5
size: NA
D: NA
CDR3: CASGQAYGYTF
DNA: TGTGCTAGTGGCCAAGCCTATGGCTACACCTTC

J: TRBJ2-7
V: TRBV29-1
size: NA
D: NA
CDR3: CSVDLQGNEQYF
DNA: TGCAGCGTTGACCTACAGGGTAACGAGCAGTACTTC

J: TRBJ2-1
V: TRBV3-1/TRBV3-2
size: NA
D: TRBD2
CDR3: CASSLGLAGASIINEQFF
DNA: TGTGCCAGCAGCCTAGGACTAGCGGGAGCTTCCATTATTAATGAGCAGTTCTTC

J: TRBJ2-1
V: TRBV30
size: NA
D: NA
CDR3: CAWGSPYNEQFF
DNA: TGTGCCTGGGGATCTCCCTACAATGAGCAGTTCTTC

J: TRBJ1-2
V: TRBV2
size: few
D: TRBD1
CDR3: CASRERTGGYGYTF
DNA: TGTGCCAGCAGAGAAAGGACAGGGGGGTATGGCTACACCTTC

J: TRBJ2-1
V: TRBV20-1
size: NA
D: NA
CDR3: CSASSPQVKYNEQFF
DNA: TGCAGTGCTAGTTCCCCCCAGGTGAAATACAATGAGCAGTTCTTC

J: TRBJ2-2
V: TRBV29-1
size: NA
D: NA
CDR3: CSAHLQGFSTGELFF
DNA: TGCAGCGCCCACCTACAGGGTTTTAGCACCGGGGAGCTGTTTTTT

J: TRBJ2-5
V: TRBV7-6
size: NA
D: NA
CDR3: CASSPFVAGLYQETQYF
DNA: TGTGCCAGCAGCCCCTTCGTGGCAGGGTTGTACCAAGAGACCCAGTACTTC

J: TRBJ2-1
V: TRBV6-6
size: once
D: TRBD1
CDR3: CASRRQGTYNEQFF
DNA: TGTGCCAGCAGGCGACAGGGGACCTACAATGAGCAGTTCTTC

J: TRBJ1-2
V: TRBV30
size: NA
D: NA
CDR3: CALDQRGFAYGYTF
DNA: TGTGCCCTGGATCAAAGGGGGTTTGCCTATGGCTACACCTTC

J: TRBJ2-1
V: TRBV28
size: NA
D: NA
CDR3: CASSLSGQGYNEQFF
DNA: TGTGCCAGCAGTTTATCTGGCCAGGGCTACAATGAGCAGTTCTTC

J: TRBJ1-2
V: TRBV12-3/TRBV12-4
size: NA
D: NA
CDR3: CASSLRRNYGYTF
DNA: TGTGCCAGCAGTTTAAGGAGAAACTATGGCTACACCTTC

J: TRBJ2-3
V: TRBV7-6
size: NA
D: TRBD2
CDR3: CASSGASGSAGTDTQYF
DNA: TGTGCCAGCAGCGGGGCTAGCGGGAGCGCTGGCACAGATACGCAGTATTTT

J: TRBJ2-7
V: TRBV7-7
size: NA
D: NA
CDR3: CASSPHRGAGPSYEQYF
DNA: TGTGCTAGCAGCCCCCACCGCGGGGCAGGGCCCTCCTACGAGCAGTACTTC

J: TRBJ2-1
V: TRBV2
size: once
D: NA
CDR3: CASSWSSYNEQFF
DNA: TGTGCCAGCAGTTGGAGCTCCTACAATGAGCAGTTCTTC

J: TRBJ2-7
V: TRBV6-5
size: NA
D: TRBD1
CDR3: CASSNYRGYEQYF
DNA: TGTGCCAGCAGTAACTACAGGGGCTACGAGCAGTACTTC

J: TRBJ1-2
V: TRBV3-1/TRBV3-2
size: NA
D: NA
CDR3: CASSQVNWLHNGYTF
DNA: TGTGCCAGCAGCCAAGTTAATTGGCTCCACAATGGCTACACCTTC

J: TRBJ2-7
V: TRBV25-1
size: once
D: NA
CDR3: CASSESGSSGAYEQYF
DNA: TGTGCCAGCAGTGAATCTGGGAGTAGTGGGGCCTACGAGCAGTACTTC

J: TRBJ1-1
V: TRBV18
size: NA
D: TRBD1
CDR3: CASSLLQGDTEAFF
DNA: TGTGCCAGCTCACTATTACAGGGGGACACTGAAGCTTTCTTT

J: TRBJ2-3
V: TRBV15
size: NA
D: NA
CDR3: CATLSTSGDTQYF
DNA: TGTGCCACCCTTTCCACCAGCGGTGATACGCAGTATTTT

J: TRBJ1-5
V: TRBV19
size: NA
D: TRBD1
CDR3: CASSPGQGLGNQPQHF
DNA: TGTGCCAGTAGTCCGGGACAGGGGTTGGGCAATCAGCCCCAGCATTTT

J: TRBJ2-3
V: TRBV27
size: NA
D: TRBD2
CDR3: CASSFGIAGGGDTQYF
DNA: TGTGCCAGCAGTTTCGGGATAGCGGGGGGAGGAGATACGCAGTATTTT

J: TRBJ2-1
V: TRBV7-2
size: NA
D: NA
CDR3: CASSLAGGSGDEQFF
DNA: TGTGCCAGCAGCTTAGCGGGGGGATCCGGGGATGAGCAGTTCTTC

J: TRBJ2-5
V: TRBV18
size: once
D: NA
CDR3: CASRVQETQYF
DNA: TGTGCCAGCCGCGTACAAGAGACCCAGTACTTC